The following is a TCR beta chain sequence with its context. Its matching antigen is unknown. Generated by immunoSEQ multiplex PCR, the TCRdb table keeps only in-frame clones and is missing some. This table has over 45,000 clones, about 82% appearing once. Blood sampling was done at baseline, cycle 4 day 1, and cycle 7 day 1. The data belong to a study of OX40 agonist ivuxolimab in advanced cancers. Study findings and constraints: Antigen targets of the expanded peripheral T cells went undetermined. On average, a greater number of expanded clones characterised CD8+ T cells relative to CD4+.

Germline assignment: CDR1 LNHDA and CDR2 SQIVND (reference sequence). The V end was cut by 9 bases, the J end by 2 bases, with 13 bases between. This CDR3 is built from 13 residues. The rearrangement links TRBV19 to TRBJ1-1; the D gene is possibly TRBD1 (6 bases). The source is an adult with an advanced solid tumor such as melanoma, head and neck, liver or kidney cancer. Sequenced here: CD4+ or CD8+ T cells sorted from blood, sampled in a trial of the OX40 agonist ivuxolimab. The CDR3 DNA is TGTGCCAGCAGGGGACAACTTAACACTGAAGCTTTCTTT. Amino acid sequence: CASRGQLNTEAFF.